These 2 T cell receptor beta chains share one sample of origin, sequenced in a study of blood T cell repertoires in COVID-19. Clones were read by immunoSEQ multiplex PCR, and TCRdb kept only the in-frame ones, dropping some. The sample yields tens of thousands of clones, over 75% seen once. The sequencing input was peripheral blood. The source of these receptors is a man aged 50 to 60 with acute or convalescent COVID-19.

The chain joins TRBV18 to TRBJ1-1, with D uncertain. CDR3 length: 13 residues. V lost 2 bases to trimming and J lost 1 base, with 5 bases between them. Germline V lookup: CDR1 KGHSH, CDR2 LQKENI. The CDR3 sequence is CASSPNGNTEAFF. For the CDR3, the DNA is TGTGCCAGCTCACCAAACGGGAACACTGAAGCTTTCTTT.

The chain's CDR3 is CASSPQGYYGYTF. The CDR3, as DNA: TGTGCCAGCAGCCCTCAGGGCTACTATGGCTACACCTTC. The rearrangement links TRBV14 to TRBJ1-2, with D possibly TRBD1 on 5 matching bases. V was cut by 4 bases and J by 3 bases, with 9 bases left in between. This CDR3 comprises 13 residues. Germline CDR1 SGHDN, CDR2 FVKESK.